This is a list of T cell receptor beta chains from one sample in a study of blood T cell repertoires in COVID-19. The table came from immunoSEQ multiplex PCR; TCRdb's copy has only in-frame clones and leaves some out. Of 45,000 to 55,000 clones in the sample, more than 65% were seen once. The material sequenced was peripheral blood. All receptors derive from a woman in her sixties or seventies with acute or convalescent COVID-19. The CDR3 runs from the conserved cysteine through the conserved F or W. The order of the fields is CDR3 DNA, CDR3 protein, clone size, J gene, D gene, V gene. D genes are given only for firm matches. Some rows mark clone size as missing; the rest say once, few, many or name a class of expanded clone.

TGTGCCACCAGTGATTTCAGGCTGCAGTACTTC CATSDFRLQYF - TRBJ2-7 - TRBV24-1
TGTGCCAGTAGCTTCACGGACAGACTCGTGGACTATGGCTACACCTTC CASSFTDRLVDYGYTF few TRBJ1-2 - TRBV19
TGTGCCAGCAGTTACTCCCGACAGGGTACCTCCTACGAGCAGTACTTC CASSYSRQGTSYEQYF - TRBJ2-7 TRBD1 TRBV6-5
TGTGCCAGCAGCTCCAGCGGGGCCGGCACAGATACGCAGTATTTT CASSSSGAGTDTQYF - TRBJ2-3 TRBD2 TRBV28
TGTGCCAGCAGCCCTGGGGGGGCCGGCACAGATACGCAGTATTTT CASSPGGAGTDTQYF - TRBJ2-3 - TRBV9
TGCGCCACCTCGGCGGATACGGCAATTGTTGAGCAGTTCTTC CATSADTAIVEQFF - TRBJ2-1 - TRBV10-2
TGTGCCTGGAACCGGGGACTAGCGGGAGTTGGCACCGGGGAGCTGTTTTTT CAWNRGLAGVGTGELFF few TRBJ2-2 TRBD2 TRBV30
TGTGCCAGCAGCTTAGGCTTCAGGCGGGATCCGACCATATATTTT CASSLGFRRDPTIYF - TRBJ1-3 - TRBV7-6
TGTGCCAGCAGGGACAGGGGAAACACCGGGGAGCTGTTTTTT CASRDRGNTGELFF - TRBJ2-2 TRBD1 TRBV6-5
TGTGCCAGCAGCTTAGGTACAAACAATGAGCAGTTCTTC CASSLGTNNEQFF - TRBJ2-1 - TRBV7-3
TGTGCCAGCAGACAGGGTGCTAATTCACCCCTCCACTTT CASRQGANSPLHF once TRBJ1-6 - TRBV25-1
TGTGCCAGCAGTTTCACAGGGGACCTATACGAGCAGTACTTC CASSFTGDLYEQYF - TRBJ2-7 TRBD1 TRBV28
TGTGCCAGCAGCCCCCGGGACAGGGAGGTTTACTATGGCTACACCTTC CASSPRDREVYYGYTF many TRBJ1-2 - TRBV21-1
TGTGCCAGCAGCTTAAGCCAGGGTAGTGAAAAACTGTTTTTT CASSLSQGSEKLFF - TRBJ1-4 - TRBV7-9
TGTGCCAGCAGCACCCGGGGTACCACTGAAGCTTTCTTT CASSTRGTTEAFF few TRBJ1-1 - TRBV9
TGTGCCAGCAGCCTACCTAGCGGGAAATCAGCAGAGACCCAGTACTTC CASSLPSGKSAETQYF few TRBJ2-5 TRBD2 TRBV5-4
TGTGCCAGCAGCGTAAGGACAGGGGGCAACACCGGGGAGCTGTTTTTT CASSVRTGGNTGELFF - TRBJ2-2 TRBD1 TRBV9
TGTGCCAGCAGCGGCCACTTAGCCACAATTCGCACTGAAGCTTTCTTT CASSGHLATIRTEAFF - TRBJ1-1 - TRBV21-1
TGTGCCAGCTCACCACCGGGACTAGACGAGCAGTACTTC CASSPPGLDEQYF - TRBJ2-7 TRBD2 TRBV18
TGCGCCAGCAGGCAGGGACAGGGAGGGGGCACCATATATTTT CASRQGQGGGTIYF many TRBJ1-3 TRBD1 TRBV4-1
TGCGCCAGCAGCTTGGCAGCGGGGGCCTACAATGAGCAGTTCTTC CASSLAAGAYNEQFF - TRBJ2-1 TRBD2 TRBV5-1
TGTGCCAGTAACCCGGGTCCTCCAACCAACTCCTACGAGCAGTACTTC CASNPGPPTNSYEQYF few TRBJ2-7 - TRBV5-6
TGTGCCAGTAGTATGAGTCCGGACTATGGCTACACCTTC CASSMSPDYGYTF - TRBJ1-2 - TRBV19
TGTGCCAGTAGTAAGGCGGGGGGGTACAATGAGCAGTTCTTC CASSKAGGYNEQFF - TRBJ2-1 TRBD2 TRBV19
TGCGCCAGCAGCCAAGATACCAGGTCAGATACGCAGTATTTT CASSQDTRSDTQYF once TRBJ2-3 - TRBV4-1
TGTGCCACCAGCAGGACTAGCGGGAACCTACGGGGGCAGTTCTTC CATSRTSGNLRGQFF - TRBJ2-1 TRBD2 TRBV24-1
TGTGCCAGCAGTGAGGGGGGGGTTCAGCCCCAGCATTTT CASSEGGVQPQHF - TRBJ1-5 - TRBV6-1
TGTGCCAGCAGCCTTGACCAAACAGGGGGCGGTGAAGCTTTCTTT CASSLDQTGGGEAFF - TRBJ1-1 TRBD1 TRBV4-2